This T cell receptor (beta chain) is drawn from a study of blood T cell repertoires in COVID-19. Overall study context: The United States, Italy and Spain supplied acute and convalescent COVID-19 samples. Sources were T cells, B-cell-depleted T cells, or PBMCs; the material itself was cDNA or gDNA.

Original data processing: Reference gene primer amplification in the assay estimated nucleated cell counts. Here immunoSEQ multiplex PCR was the method, and the copy in TCRdb shows in-frame clones only, minus some. The DNA was the basis for D and trimming; V, J and clone size are from that table. The sample records about 55,000 clones, over 75% being singletons. Unmatched junction bases numbered 18, after V lost 0 bases and J lost 4 bases. CDR1 is SGDLS and CDR2 is YYNGEE in the germline V gene. This CDR3 has 19 residues. The chain links TRBV9 to TRBJ1-2; 7 bases are a match to TRBD1. The sequenced material came from peripheral blood. The clonotype originates from a man in his 70s with acute or convalescent COVID-19. The CDR3 sequence is CASSVGRDSRRQAPYGYTF. The CDR3 nucleotides are TGTGCCAGCAGCGTAGGGAGGGACAGCCGGCGGCAAGCCCCCTATGGCTACACCTTC.